This TCR beta chain comes out of a study of blood T cell repertoires in COVID-19. The recovered donors of Cohort 3 showed two negative PCRs, clearance, or symptom resolution. The CDR3 length is 14 residues. Germline values: CDR1 MDHEN, CDR2 SYDVKM. Trimming took off 3 bases at V and 0 bases at J, with 9 bases between the two ends. Using immunoSEQ multiplex PCR, the repertoire was profiled, and TCRdb retains in-frame clones only, with some absent. The table records 150,000 to 200,000 clones, roughly 83% of them present only once. The sequence derives from an older woman who had recovered from COVID-19. The material sequenced was PBMCs or T cells enriched from blood (not recorded which). The rearrangement joins TRBV28 to TRBJ2-7, with D possibly matching TRBD2 (5 bases). The CDR3 sequence: CASSLAGTSYEQYF. The CDR3 coding sequence is TGTGCCAGCAGTTTGGCGGGTACCTCCTACGAGCAGTACTTC. Filled out from reference TRBV28 and TRBJ2-7, the complete variable domain reads DVKVTQSSRYLVKRTGEKVFLECVQDMDHENMFWYRQDPGLGLRLIYFSYDVKMKEKGDIPEGYSVSREKKERFSLILESASTNQTSMYLCASSLAGTSYEQYFGPGTRLTVT.